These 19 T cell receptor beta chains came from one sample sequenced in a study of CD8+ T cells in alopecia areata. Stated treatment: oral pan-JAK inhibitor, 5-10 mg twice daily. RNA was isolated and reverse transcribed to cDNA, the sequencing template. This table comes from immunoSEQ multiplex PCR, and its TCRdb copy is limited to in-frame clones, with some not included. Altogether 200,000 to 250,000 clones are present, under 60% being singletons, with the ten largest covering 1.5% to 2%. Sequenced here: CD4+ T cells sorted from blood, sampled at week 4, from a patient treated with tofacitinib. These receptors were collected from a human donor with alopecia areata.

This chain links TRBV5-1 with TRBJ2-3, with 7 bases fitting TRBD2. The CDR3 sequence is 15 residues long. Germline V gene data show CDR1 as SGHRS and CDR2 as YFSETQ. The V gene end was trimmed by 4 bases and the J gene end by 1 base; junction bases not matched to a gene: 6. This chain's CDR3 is CASSHGTIGTDTQYF. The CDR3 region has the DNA TGCGCCAGCAGCCACGGGACTATCGGCACAGATACGCAGTATTTT.

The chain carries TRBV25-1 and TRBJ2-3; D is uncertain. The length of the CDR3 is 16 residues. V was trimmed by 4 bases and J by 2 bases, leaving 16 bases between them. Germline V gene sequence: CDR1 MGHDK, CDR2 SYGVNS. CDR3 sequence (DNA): TGTGCCAGCAGTGTGTTGGACGGTCTATTCACAGATACGCAGTATTTT. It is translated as CASSVLDGLFTDTQYF.

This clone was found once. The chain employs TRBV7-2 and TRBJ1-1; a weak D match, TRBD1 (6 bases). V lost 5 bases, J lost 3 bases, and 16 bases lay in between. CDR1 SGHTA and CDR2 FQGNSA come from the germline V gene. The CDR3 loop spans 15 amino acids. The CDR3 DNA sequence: TGTGCCAGCAGCCAGAGAACAGGGACATACACTGAAGCTTTCTTT. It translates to CASSQRTGTYTEAFF. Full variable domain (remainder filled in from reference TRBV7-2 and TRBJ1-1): GAGVSQSPSNKVTEKGKDVELRCDPISGHTALYWYRQSLGQGLEFLIYFQGNSAPDKSGLPSDRFSAERTGGSVSTLTIQRTQQEDSAVYLCASSQRTGTYTEAFFGQGTRLTVV.

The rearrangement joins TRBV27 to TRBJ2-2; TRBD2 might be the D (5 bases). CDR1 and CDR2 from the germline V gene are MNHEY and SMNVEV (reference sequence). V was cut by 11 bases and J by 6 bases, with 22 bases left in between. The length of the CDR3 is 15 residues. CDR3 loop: CAAGPPTGWAGELFF. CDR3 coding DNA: TGTGCCGCCGGGCCCCCCACGGGGTGGGCCGGGGAGCTGTTTTTT.

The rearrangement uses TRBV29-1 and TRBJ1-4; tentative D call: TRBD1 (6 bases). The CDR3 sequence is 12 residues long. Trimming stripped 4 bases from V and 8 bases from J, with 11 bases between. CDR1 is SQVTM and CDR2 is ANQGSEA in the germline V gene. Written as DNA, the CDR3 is TGCAGCGTTGCGGAGGGGGTGGAAAAACTGTTTTTT. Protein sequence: CSVAEGVEKLFF.

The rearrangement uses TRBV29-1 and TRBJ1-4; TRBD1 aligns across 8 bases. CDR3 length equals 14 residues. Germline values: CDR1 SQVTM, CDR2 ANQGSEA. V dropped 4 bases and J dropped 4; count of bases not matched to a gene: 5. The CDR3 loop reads CSVAVTGVNEKLFF. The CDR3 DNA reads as TGCAGCGTTGCCGTGACAGGGGTTAATGAAAAACTGTTTTTT.

The chain's CDR3 is CASSAGTTSYEQYF. DNA of the CDR3: TGCGCCAGCAGCGCCGGGACTACGTCCTACGAGCAGTACTTC. J is TRBJ2-7 and V is TRBV5-1, with 7 nucleotides matching TRBD2. CDR1 SGHRS and CDR2 YFSETQ come from the germline V gene. V shed 4 bases, J shed 1 base, and the junction held 5 bases outside the gene matches. The CDR3 extends over 14 amino acids. The full variable domain, with the rest looked up from reference TRBV5-1 and TRBJ2-7, is KAGVTQTPRYLIKTRGQQVTLSCSPISGHRSVSWYQQTPGQGLQFLFEYFSETQRNKGNFPGRFSGRQFSNSRSEMNVSTLELGDSALYLCASSAGTTSYEQYFGPGTRLTVT.

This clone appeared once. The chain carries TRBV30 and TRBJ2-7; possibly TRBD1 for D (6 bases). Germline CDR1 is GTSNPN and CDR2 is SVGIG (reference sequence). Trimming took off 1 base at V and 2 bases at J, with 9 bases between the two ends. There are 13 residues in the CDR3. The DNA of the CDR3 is TGTGCCTGGAGTGAACAGGGTCCCTACGAGCAGTACTTC. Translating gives CAWSEQGPYEQYF.

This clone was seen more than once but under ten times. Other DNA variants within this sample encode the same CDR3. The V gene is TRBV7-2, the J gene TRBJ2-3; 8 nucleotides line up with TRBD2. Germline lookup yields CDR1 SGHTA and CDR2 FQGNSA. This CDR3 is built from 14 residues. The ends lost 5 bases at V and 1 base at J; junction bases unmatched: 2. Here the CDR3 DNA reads TGTGCCAGCAGCCTTAGCGGGGGCACAGATACGCAGTATTTT. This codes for CASSLSGGTDTQYF.

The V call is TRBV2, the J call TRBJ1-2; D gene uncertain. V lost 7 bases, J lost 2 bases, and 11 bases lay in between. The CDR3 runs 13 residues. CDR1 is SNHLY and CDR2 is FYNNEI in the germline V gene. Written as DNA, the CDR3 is TGTGCCAGCACCAAGGGCCTAAACTATGGCTACACCTTC. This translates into CASTKGLNYGYTF.

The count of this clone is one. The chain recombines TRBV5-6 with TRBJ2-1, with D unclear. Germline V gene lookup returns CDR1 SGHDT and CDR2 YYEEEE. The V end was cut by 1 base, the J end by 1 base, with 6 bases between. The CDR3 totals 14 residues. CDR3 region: CASSLTASYNEQFF. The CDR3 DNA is TGTGCCAGCAGCTTGACAGCGTCCTACAATGAGCAGTTCTTC.

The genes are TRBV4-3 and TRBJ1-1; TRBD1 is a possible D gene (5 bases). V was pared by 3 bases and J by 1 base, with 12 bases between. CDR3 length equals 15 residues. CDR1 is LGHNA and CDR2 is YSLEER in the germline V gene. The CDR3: CASSQDPGTNTEAFF. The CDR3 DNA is TGCGCCAGCAGCCAGGACCCAGGGACGAACACTGAAGCTTTCTTT.

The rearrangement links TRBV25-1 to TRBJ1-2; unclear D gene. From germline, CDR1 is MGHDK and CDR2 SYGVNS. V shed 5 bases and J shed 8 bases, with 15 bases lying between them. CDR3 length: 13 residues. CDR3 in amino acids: CASSSDVNGGYTF. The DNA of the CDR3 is TGTGCCAGCAGTTCGGACGTGAATGGCGGCTACACCTTC.

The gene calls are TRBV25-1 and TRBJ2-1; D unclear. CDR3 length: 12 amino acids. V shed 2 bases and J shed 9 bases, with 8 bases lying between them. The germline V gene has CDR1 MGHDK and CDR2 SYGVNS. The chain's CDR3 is CASSEVASEQFF. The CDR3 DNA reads TGTGCCAGCAGTGAAGTAGCTAGTGAGCAGTTCTTC.

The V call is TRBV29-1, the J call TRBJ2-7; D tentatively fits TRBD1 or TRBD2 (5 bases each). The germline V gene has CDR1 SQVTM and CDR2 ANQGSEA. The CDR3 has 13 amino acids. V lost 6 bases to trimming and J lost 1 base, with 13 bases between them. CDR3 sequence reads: CSVNRDGSYEQYF. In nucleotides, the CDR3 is TGCAGCGTCAACCGGGACGGGTCCTACGAGCAGTACTTC.

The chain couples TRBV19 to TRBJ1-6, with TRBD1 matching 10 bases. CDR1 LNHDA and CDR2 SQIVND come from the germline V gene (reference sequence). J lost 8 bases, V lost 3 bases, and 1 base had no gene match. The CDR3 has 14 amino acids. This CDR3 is CASSIGQGDSPLHF. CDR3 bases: TGTGCCAGTAGTATTGGACAGGGGGATTCACCCCTCCACTTT.

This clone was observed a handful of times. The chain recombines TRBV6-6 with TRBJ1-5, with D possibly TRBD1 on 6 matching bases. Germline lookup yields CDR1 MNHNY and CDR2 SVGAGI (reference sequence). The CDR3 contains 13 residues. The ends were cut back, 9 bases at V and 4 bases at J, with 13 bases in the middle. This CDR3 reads CASCPTGNQPQHF. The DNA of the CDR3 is TGTGCCAGTTGCCCCACAGGGAATCAGCCCCAGCATTTT.

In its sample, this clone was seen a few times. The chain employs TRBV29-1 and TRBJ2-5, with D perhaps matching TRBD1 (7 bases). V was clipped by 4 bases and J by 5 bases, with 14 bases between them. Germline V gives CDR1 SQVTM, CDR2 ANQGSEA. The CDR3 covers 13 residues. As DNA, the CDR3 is TGCAGCGTTGCAAGACAGGGAGGCGAGACCCAGTACTTC. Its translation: CSVARQGGETQYF.

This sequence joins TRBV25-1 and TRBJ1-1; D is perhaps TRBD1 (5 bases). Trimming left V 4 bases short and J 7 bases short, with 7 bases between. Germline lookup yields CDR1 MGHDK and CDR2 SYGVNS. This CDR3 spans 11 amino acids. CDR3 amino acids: CASSGGNEAFF. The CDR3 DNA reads TGTGCCAGCAGTGGGGGGAATGAAGCTTTCTTT.